This T cell receptor (beta chain) was recorded in a study of CD8+CD57+ T cells in acquired aplastic anemia. Patients picked for sequencing had shown CD8+CD57+ cell expansion detected by flow cytometry. Genomic DNA acted as the template from which TCR beta VDJ combination and CDR3 sequence profiling were carried out. TCRdb passed the reads through MiXCR, listing each CDR3 protein once. The sample yields about 170,000 distinct CDR3 sequences, around half seen once. Sequenced input: sorted CD4+, CD8+, or CD8+CD57+ T cells (not recorded which) from PBMCs. The clonotype comes from a human donor with aplastic anemia.

The CDR3 region is CASSTGPSSYEQYF. DNA of the CDR3: TGTGCCAGTAGCACAGGGCCTAGCTCCTACGAGCAGTACTTC. The chain couples TRBV19 to TRBJ2-7; TRBD1 might be the D (6 bases). CDR3 length: 14 amino acids. Per germline, CDR1 LNHDA and CDR2 SQIVND (reference sequence). Trimming cost V 6 bases and J 0 bases, with 12 bases left between them. Variable domain in full (rest from reference TRBV19 and TRBJ2-7): DGGITQSPKYLFRKEGQNVTLSCEQNLNHDAMYWYRQDPGQGLRLIYYSQIVNDFQKGDIAEGYSVSREKKESFPLTVTSAQKNPTAFYLCASSTGPSSYEQYFGPGTRLTVT.